This entry lists 27 T cell receptor beta chains sequenced from one sample in a study of cytomegalovirus exposure and HLA in healthy donors. Assay: immunoSEQ multiplex PCR; the TCRdb copy retains only in-frame clones and omits some. The repertoire holds 100,000 to 150,000 clones, 75% to 90% seen once, with around 1.1% in the top ten. The sample consisted of PBMCs. The receptors stem from a woman between 18 and 30 years old in good health and CMV-seronegative.

The chain is built from TRBV28 and TRBJ2-5, with 10 positions matching TRBD2. Trimming at V came to 8 bases and at J to 5 bases, leaving 8 bases not matched to a gene. The CDR3 length is 14 residues. Germline V gene data show CDR1 as MDHEN and CDR2 as SYDVKM. The CDR3 DNA reads as TGTGCCAGCCTAGGACTAGCGGTAGGGGAGACCCAGTACTTC. The encoded protein is CASLGLAVGETQYF.

The chain links TRBV5-5 to TRBJ1-2; D gene unclear. The CDR3 is 16 amino acids. Trimming left V 4 bases short and J 3 bases short, with 19 bases between. CDR1 and CDR2 from the germline V gene are SGHKS and YYEKEE (reference sequence). The DNA of the CDR3 is TGTGCCAGCAGCCTCGATGTCGGCGCAGGCCACTATGGCTACACCTTC. Translating it yields CASSLDVGAGHYGYTF.

This rearrangement joins TRBV28 to TRBJ1-5; D unresolved. The CDR3 has 14 amino acids. The germline gives CDR1 MDHEN, CDR2 SYDVKM. The V gene lost 6 bases and the J gene lost 1 base, with 10 bases spanning the gap. The CDR3 loop reads CASREGLSNQPQHF. Here the CDR3 DNA reads TGTGCCAGCAGGGAAGGACTAAGCAATCAGCCCCAGCATTTT.

This clone was detected only once. The chain has TRBV2 and TRBJ1-5; tentatively, D is TRBD1 (5 bases). The CDR3 is 13 residues long. Trimming took 4 bases from V and 7 from J, leaving 11 bases between them. Germline V gene lookup returns CDR1 SNHLY and CDR2 FYNNEI. CDR3 amino acids: CASSGQPGQPQHF. The CDR3 nucleotides read TGTGCCAGCAGTGGACAGCCAGGCCAGCCCCAGCATTTT.

This chain links TRBV7-9 with TRBJ2-3; no clear D. The CDR3 has 16 amino acids. V lost 1 base and J lost 2, with 13 bases in between. CDR1 and CDR2 from the germline V gene are SEHNR and FQNEAQ (reference sequence). DNA of the CDR3: TGTGCCAGCAGCTTAGGTCTAGGTGAAAACACAGATACGCAGTATTTT. Residues: CASSLGLGENTDTQYF.

Only one count was recorded for this clone. The rearrangement uses TRBV11-3 and TRBJ1-5; the match to TRBD1 covers 8 bases. The CDR3 extends over 19 amino acids. Trimming took 5 bases from V and 6 from J; bases not matched to a gene: 21. The germline gives CDR1 SGHNT, CDR2 YENEEA. The CDR3 here is CASSPKGQVPSGGIQPQHF. The CDR3 DNA is TGTGCCAGCAGCCCGAAGGGACAGGTCCCATCAGGGGGGATTCAGCCCCAGCATTTT. Variable domain in full (rest from reference TRBV11-3 and TRBJ1-5): EAGVVQSPRYKIIEKKQPVAFWCNPISGHNTLYWYLQNLGQGPELLIRYENEEAVDDSQLPKDRFSAERLKGVDSTLKIQPAELGDSAVYLCASSPKGQVPSGGIQPQHFGDGTRLSIL.

The DNA of the CDR3 is TGCAGCGTGACGGGGGCGGGACAGGGGGGCGACGAGCAGTACTTC. Translating gives CSVTGAGQGGDEQYF. This chain connects TRBV29-1 to TRBJ2-7, with 11 nucleotides matching TRBD1. The V and J ends lost 6 bases and 5 bases, in that order; junction bases with no gene match: 12. Germline lookup yields CDR1 SQVTM and CDR2 ANQGSEA. The CDR3 consists of 15 residues.

The V call is TRBV19, the J call TRBJ2-3; 8 bases align to TRBD2. The CDR3 covers 12 residues. CDR1 is LNHDA and CDR2 is SQIVND in the germline V gene (reference sequence). V was clipped by 4 bases and J by 8 bases; unmatched bases: 2. This chain's CDR3 is CASSTGGGTQYF. The CDR3, as DNA: TGTGCCAGTAGTACCGGGGGGGGTACGCAGTATTTT.

The J gene is TRBJ1-4, the V gene TRBV30; 9 positions agree with TRBD1. The ends lost 2 bases at V and 7 bases at J; junction bases unmatched: 5. CDR3 length: 14 residues. Germline CDR1 is GTSNPN and CDR2 is SVGIG (reference sequence). CDR3 residues: CAWSSGTGIEKLFF. CDR3 coding DNA: TGTGCCTGGAGTTCCGGGACAGGGATTGAAAAACTGTTTTTT. Combining the CDR3 with reference TRBV30 and TRBJ1-4 gives the whole variable domain SQTIHQWPATLVQPVGSPLSLECTVEGTSNPNLYWYRQAAGRGLQLLFYSVGIGQISSEVPQNLSASRPQDRQFILSSKKLLLSDSGFYLCAWSSGTGIEKLFFGSGTQLSVL.

The V and J genes are TRBV28 and TRBJ1-2; D not certain. The V gene lost 5 bases and the J gene lost 6 bases, with 22 bases spanning the gap. Per the germline V gene, CDR1 is MDHEN and CDR2 is SYDVKM. The CDR3 extends over 16 amino acids. CDR3 nucleotide sequence: TGTGCCAGCAGTCCCCGGGGAGTCCAGGTCCACAATGGCTACACCTTC. It yields the protein CASSPRGVQVHNGYTF.

V and J are TRBV6-6 and TRBJ1-2, with D perhaps matching TRBD1 (6 bases). Germline V gene data show CDR1 as MNHNY and CDR2 as SVGAGI (reference sequence). Trimming cost V 0 bases and J 3 bases, with 14 bases left between them. The CDR3 consists of 16 residues. CDR3 loop: CASSYSIRGSDYGYTF. The CDR3 DNA reads as TGTGCCAGCAGTTACTCGATCAGGGGTTCCGACTATGGCTACACCTTC.

The J gene is TRBJ1-2, the V gene TRBV5-6, with 8 bases aligning to TRBD1. Germline assignment: CDR1 SGHDT and CDR2 YYEEEE. J was trimmed by 3 bases and V by 1 base; bases with no gene match: 2. The CDR3 consists of 14 residues. Written as DNA, the CDR3 is TGTGCCAGCAGCTTGCAGGGGGCAGACTATGGCTACACCTTC. Its translation: CASSLQGADYGYTF.

The genes are TRBV10-3 and TRBJ1-5; TRBD1 aligns across 9 bases. Trimming at V came to 10 bases and at J to 1 base, leaving 5 bases not matched to a gene. The germline gives CDR1 ENHRY, CDR2 SYGVKD. The CDR3 length is 14 residues. The CDR3 loop reads CATRQGESNQPQHF. For the CDR3, the DNA is TGTGCCACAAGACAGGGGGAAAGCAATCAGCCCCAGCATTTT.

The rearrangement uses TRBV6-4 and TRBJ1-5; 8 nucleotides align to TRBD1. Germline V CDR1 and CDR2: MRHNA, SNTAGT. V shed 7 bases, J shed 5 bases, and the junction held 7 bases outside the gene matches. This CDR3 is built from 14 residues. The CDR3 nucleotides read TGTGCCAGCACCAGACAGGGGCGAGATCAGCCCCAGCATTTT. This gives the protein CASTRQGRDQPQHF.

V usage is TRBV11-3 and J usage is TRBJ2-7; TRBD2 matches 9 bases. V lost 5 bases and J lost 0; bases outside the gene matches: 5. CDR1 and CDR2 (germline): SGHNT, YENEEA. The CDR3 totals 15 residues. The CDR3 protein is CASSPSGGSSYEQYV. In DNA, the CDR3 is TGTGCCAGCAGCCCGAGCGGGGGGAGCTCCTACGAGCAGTACGTC.

The DNA for the CDR3 is TGCGCCAGCAGCCAAGTGCTAGTCCTACCGGGAGAAAACAATGAGCAGTTCTTC. It encodes CASSQVLVLPGENNEQFF. This chain connects TRBV4-1 to TRBJ2-1; possibly TRBD2 for D (6 bases). Trimming shortened V by 1 base and J by 5 bases, and 21 bases separated the two germline ends. Germline V CDR1 and CDR2: MGHRA, YSYEKL. This CDR3 is built from 18 residues.

The chain employs TRBV6-5 and TRBJ2-1; 8 nucleotides agree with TRBD1. Germline V gene data show CDR1 as MNHEY and CDR2 as SVGAGI. CDR3 length: 14 residues. The V gene end was trimmed by 5 bases and the J gene end by 8 bases; junction bases not matched to a gene: 8. The CDR3 spells CASSPDRVSHEQFF. The CDR3 DNA reads TGTGCCAGCAGTCCGGACAGGGTCTCCCATGAGCAGTTCTTC.

The genes are TRBV29-1 and TRBJ2-5; 10 nucleotides line up with TRBD1. This CDR3 comprises 11 residues. V lost 7 bases to trimming and J lost 7 bases; unmatched junction nucleotides: 3. Per the germline V gene, CDR1 is SQVTM and CDR2 is ANQGSEA. CDR3 amino acids: CSAGQGGTQYF. The CDR3 coding sequence is TGCAGCGCCGGACAGGGGGGGACCCAGTACTTC.

The chain links TRBV28 to TRBJ2-3; a weak D match, TRBD1 (6 bases). Germline V lookup: CDR1 MDHEN, CDR2 SYDVKM. With 6 bases removed from V and 1 base from J, the gap between germline ends came to 14 bases. The CDR3 contains 15 residues. Written as DNA, the CDR3 is TGTGCCAGCAGCTTGATACAGGGTGGCACAGATACGCAGTATTTT. Its translation: CASSLIQGGTDTQYF.

The table lists this clone with a few counts. V is TRBV19 and J is TRBJ1-1; 9 bases agree with TRBD1. J lost 2 bases, V lost 5 bases, and 9 bases had no gene match. This CDR3 comprises 16 residues. Germline assignment: CDR1 LNHDA and CDR2 SQIVND (reference sequence). The CDR3 sequence: CASSSSTGGINTEAFF. CDR3 DNA sequence: TGTGCCAGTAGTTCCTCTACAGGGGGCATTAACACTGAAGCTTTCTTT.

The V call is TRBV29-1, the J call TRBJ1-1; D is uncertain. V gave up 4 bases and J gave up 6 bases, with 15 bases separating them. CDR3 length: 13 amino acids. Germline V gene lookup returns CDR1 SQVTM and CDR2 ANQGSEA. The CDR3 reads CSVGYWQASEAFF. DNA of the CDR3: TGCAGCGTTGGATATTGGCAGGCGTCTGAAGCTTTCTTT.

The chain joins TRBV28 to TRBJ2-7; tentative D call: TRBD1 (6 bases). Trimming shortened V by 6 bases and J by 3 bases, and 21 bases separated the two germline ends. From germline, CDR1 is MDHEN and CDR2 SYDVKM. The CDR3 is 16 amino acids. This CDR3 is CASSTTAGQSLYEQYF. CDR3 DNA sequence: TGTGCCAGCAGCACGACGGCCGGACAGTCACTCTACGAGCAGTACTTC.

This chain uses TRBV5-6 with TRBJ1-1; D is ambiguous. The V end was cut by 1 base, the J end by 0 bases, with 10 bases between. The germline gives CDR1 SGHDT, CDR2 YYEEEE. The CDR3 length is 15 residues. Written as DNA, the CDR3 is TGTGCCAGCAGCTTGCTCATGGGCCTGAACACTGAAGCTTTCTTT. Protein sequence: CASSLLMGLNTEAFF.

V is TRBV29-1 and J is TRBJ2-3, with D maybe TRBD2 (6 bases). The CDR3 covers 12 residues. V gave up 8 bases and J gave up 1 base, with 10 bases separating them. Germline CDR1 reads SQVTM; CDR2 reads ANQGSEA. This chain's CDR3 is CSHPGGTDTQYF. The CDR3 nucleotides are TGCAGCCACCCGGGGGGCACAGATACGCAGTATTTT.

J is TRBJ2-1 and V is TRBV9; 10 nucleotides agree with TRBD2. The CDR3 contains 15 residues. V lost 1 base to trimming and J lost 9 bases; unmatched junction nucleotides: 7. Germline CDR1 SGDLS, CDR2 YYNGEE. CDR3 nucleotides: TGTGCCAGCAGCGTAAATCGCAAGCGGGAGGGTGAGCAGTTCTTC. This translates into CASSVNRKREGEQFF. The full variable domain, rest sourced from reference TRBV9 and TRBJ2-1, is DSGVTQTPKHLITATGQRVTLRCSPRSGDLSVYWYQQSLDQGLQFLIQYYNGEERAKGNILERFSAQQFPDLHSELNLSSLELGDSALYFCASSVNRKREGEQFFGPGTRLTVL.

The chain links TRBV9 to TRBJ2-7; TRBD2 matches at 8 bases. Trimming took 0 bases from V and 2 from J; bases not matched to a gene: 1. CDR1 SGDLS and CDR2 YYNGEE come from the germline V gene. This CDR3 has 14 residues. This CDR3 is CASSVAGGTYEQYF. As DNA, the CDR3 is TGTGCCAGCAGCGTAGCGGGAGGGACCTACGAGCAGTACTTC. Supplemented by reference TRBV9 and TRBJ2-7, the full variable domain reads DSGVTQTPKHLITATGQRVTLRCSPRSGDLSVYWYQQSLDQGLQFLIQYYNGEERAKGNILERFSAQQFPDLHSELNLSSLELGDSALYFCASSVAGGTYEQYFGPGTRLTVT.

The chain is built from TRBV2 and TRBJ2-2; 11 bases match TRBD2. In germline, CDR1 is SNHLY, CDR2 FYNNEI. The CDR3 runs to 15 residues. V shed 6 bases, J shed 3 bases, and the junction held 3 bases outside the gene matches. Here the CDR3 reads CASRIAGGDTGELFF. Written as DNA, the CDR3 is TGTGCCAGCAGGATAGCGGGAGGGGACACCGGGGAGCTGTTTTTT.